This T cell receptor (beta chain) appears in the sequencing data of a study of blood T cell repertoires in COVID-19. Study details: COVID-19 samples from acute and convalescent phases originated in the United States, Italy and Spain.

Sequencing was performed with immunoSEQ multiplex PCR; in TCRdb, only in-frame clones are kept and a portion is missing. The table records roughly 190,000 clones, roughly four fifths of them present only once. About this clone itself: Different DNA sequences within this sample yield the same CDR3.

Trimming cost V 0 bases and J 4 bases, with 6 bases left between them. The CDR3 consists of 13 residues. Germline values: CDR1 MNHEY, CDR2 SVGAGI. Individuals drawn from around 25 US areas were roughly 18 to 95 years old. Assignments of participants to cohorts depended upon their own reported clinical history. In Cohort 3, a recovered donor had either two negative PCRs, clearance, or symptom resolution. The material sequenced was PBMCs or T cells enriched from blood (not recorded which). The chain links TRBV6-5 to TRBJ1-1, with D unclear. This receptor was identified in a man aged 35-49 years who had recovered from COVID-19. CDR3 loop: CASSYSRGTEAFF. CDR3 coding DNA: TGTGCCAGCAGTTACTCGCGGGGCACTGAAGCTTTCTTT.